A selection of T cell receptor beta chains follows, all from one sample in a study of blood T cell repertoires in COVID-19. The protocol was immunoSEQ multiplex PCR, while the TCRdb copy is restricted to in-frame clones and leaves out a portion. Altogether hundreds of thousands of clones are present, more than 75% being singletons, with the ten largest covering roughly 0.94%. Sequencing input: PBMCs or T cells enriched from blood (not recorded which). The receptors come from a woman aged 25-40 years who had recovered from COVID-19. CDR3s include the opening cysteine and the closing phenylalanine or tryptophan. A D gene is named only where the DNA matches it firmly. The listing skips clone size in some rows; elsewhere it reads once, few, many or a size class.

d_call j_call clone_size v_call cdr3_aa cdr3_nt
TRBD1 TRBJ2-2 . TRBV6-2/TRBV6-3 CASSYQGANTGELFF TGTGCCAGCAGTTACCAGGGGGCTAACACCGGGGAGCTGTTTTTT
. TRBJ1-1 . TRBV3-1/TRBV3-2 CASSRSGRVLSTEAFF TGTGCCAGCAGCCGGTCGGGGAGGGTTTTAAGCACTGAAGCTTTCTTT
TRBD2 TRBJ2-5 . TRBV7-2 CASTQPGLAAQETQYF TGTGCCAGCACCCAACCGGGACTAGCGGCCCAAGAGACCCAGTACTTC
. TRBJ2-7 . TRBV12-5 CASDRSYEQYF TGTGCTAGTGACAGATCCTACGAGCAGTACTTC
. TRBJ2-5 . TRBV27 CASSLQGGQETQYF TGTGCCAGCAGTCTCCAGGGGGGCCAAGAGACCCAGTACTTC
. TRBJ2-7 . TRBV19 CASSGVRQASYEQYF TGTGCCAGTAGCGGCGTAAGGCAGGCCTCCTACGAGCAGTACTTC
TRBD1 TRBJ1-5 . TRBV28 CASSSSRGGLRQPQHF TGTGCCAGCAGTTCGTCGAGAGGGGGCCTCAGGCAGCCCCAGCATTTT
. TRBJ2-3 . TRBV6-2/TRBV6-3 CASSPLAHSGLPTDTQYF TGTGCCAGCAGCCCACTGGCTCACTCTGGACTACCCACAGATACGCAGTATTTT
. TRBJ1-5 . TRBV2 CASSPQGSNNQPQHF TGTGCCAGCAGCCCGCAGGGAAGTAACAATCAGCCCCAGCATTTT
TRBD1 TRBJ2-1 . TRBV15 CATSVRDRGSSEQFF TGTGCCACCAGCGTCCGGGACAGGGGATCGAGTGAGCAGTTCTTC
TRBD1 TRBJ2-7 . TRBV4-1 CASSQTGGAYEQYF TGCGCCAGCAGCCAGACAGGGGGCGCGTACGAGCAGTACTTC
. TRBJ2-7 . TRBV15 CATSRDLMDTYTYEQYF TGTGCCACCAGCAGAGATCTTATGGACACATACACCTACGAGCAGTACTTC
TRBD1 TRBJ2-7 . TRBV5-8 CASSVGTGGTYEQYF TGTGCCAGCAGCGTAGGGACAGGGGGCACCTACGAGCAGTACTTC
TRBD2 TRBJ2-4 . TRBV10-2 CASSGTSPGDIQYF TGCGCCAGCAGTGGGACTAGCCCGGGGGACATTCAGTACTTC
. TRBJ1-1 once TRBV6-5 CASRSGMGTEAFF TGTGCCAGCAGATCAGGGATGGGGACTGAAGCTTTCTTT
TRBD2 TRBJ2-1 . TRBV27 CASSLSTSGGALGEQFF TGTGCCAGCAGTTTGTCTACTAGCGGGGGGGCCTTGGGCGAGCAGTTCTTC
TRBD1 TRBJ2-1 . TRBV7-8 CASSRDRDRNYNEQFF TGTGCCAGCAGCCGAGACCGGGACAGGAACTACAATGAGCAGTTCTTC
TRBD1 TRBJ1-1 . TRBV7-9 CASSWGQLNEAFF TGTGCCAGCAGCTGGGGACAGTTAAACGAAGCTTTCTTT
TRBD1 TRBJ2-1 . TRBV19 CASSPGQGVASYNEQFF TGTGCCAGTAGTCCGGGACAGGGGGTGGCCTCCTACAATGAGCAGTTCTTC
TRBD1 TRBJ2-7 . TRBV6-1 CASSEVGTGGREQYF TGTGCCAGCAGTGAAGTTGGGACAGGGGGTAGAGAGCAGTACTTC
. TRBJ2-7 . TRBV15 CATSSARQLSYEQYF TGTGCCACCAGCTCGGCGAGACAGCTCTCCTACGAGCAGTACTTC
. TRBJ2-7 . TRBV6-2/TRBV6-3 CASSRMSGNEQYF TGTGCCAGCAGCCGAATGTCAGGGAACGAGCAGTACTTC
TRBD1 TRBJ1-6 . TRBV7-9 CASSSDRDNSPLHF TGTGCCAGCAGCTCCGACAGGGATAATTCACCCCTCCACTTT
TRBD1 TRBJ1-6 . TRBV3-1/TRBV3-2 CATTQGGNSPLHF TGTGCCACAACTCAGGGGGGTAATTCACCCCTCCACTTT
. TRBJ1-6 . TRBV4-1 CASSQDQGRGDSPLHF TGCGCCAGCAGCCAAGATCAAGGCAGGGGCGATTCACCCCTCCACTTT
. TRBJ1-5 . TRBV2 CASSEIGLSNQPQHF TGTGCCAGCAGTGAAATCGGACTTAGCAATCAGCCCCAGCATTTT
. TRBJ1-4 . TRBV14 CASSQPGLYRGEKLFF TGTGCCAGCAGCCAACCCGGTCTCTACCGCGGGGAAAAACTGTTTTTT
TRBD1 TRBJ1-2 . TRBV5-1 CASSPDREYYGYTF TGCGCCAGCAGCCCGGACAGGGAATACTATGGCTACACCTTC
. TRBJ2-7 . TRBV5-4 CASSLEFLGGEQYF TGTGCCAGCAGCTTGGAATTCCTAGGGGGTGAGCAGTACTTC
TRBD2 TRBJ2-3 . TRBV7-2 CASSPGTSGRTQYF TGTGCCAGCAGCCCAGGGACTAGCGGCCGTACGCAGTATTTT
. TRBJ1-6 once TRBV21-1 CASSRPQQGAVLNSPLHF TGTGCCAGCAGCAGGCCACAACAGGGGGCAGTTCTGAATTCACCCCTCCACTTT
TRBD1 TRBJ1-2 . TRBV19 CATTGFYGYTF TGTGCTACGACAGGGTTCTATGGCTACACCTTC
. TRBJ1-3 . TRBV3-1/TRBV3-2 CASSQGGLGPGNTIYF TGTGCCAGCAGCCAAGGGGGCTTGGGGCCTGGAAACACCATATATTTT
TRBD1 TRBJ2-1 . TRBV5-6 CASSLGDRAPYNEQFF TGTGCCAGCAGCCTGGGGGACAGGGCCCCCTACAATGAGCAGTTCTTC
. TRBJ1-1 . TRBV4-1 CASSQERGSSTEAFF TGCGCCAGCAGCCAAGAGAGAGGGTCAAGCACTGAAGCTTTCTTT
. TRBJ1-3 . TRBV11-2 CASSSLGPPGTGNTIYF TGTGCCAGCAGCTCATTAGGCCCACCGGGGACTGGAAACACCATATATTTT
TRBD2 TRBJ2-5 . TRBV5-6 CASSPPSGGALETQYF TGTGCCAGCAGCCCTCCTAGCGGGGGGGCTTTAGAGACCCAGTACTTC
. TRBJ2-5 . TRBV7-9 CASSLDGGEETQYF TGTGCCAGCAGCTTAGATGGAGGGGAAGAGACCCAGTACTTC
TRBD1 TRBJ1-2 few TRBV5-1 CASSFDRANGYTF TGCGCCAGCAGCTTCGACAGGGCGAACGGCTACACCTTC
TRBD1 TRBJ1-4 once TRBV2 CASSPTGGGEKLFF TGTGCCAGCAGTCCTACAGGGGGAGGTGAAAAACTGTTTTTT
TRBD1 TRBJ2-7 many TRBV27 CASSLSGRARGSREQYF TGTGCCAGCAGTTTGAGTGGGCGGGCCAGGGGGTCCCGAGAGCAGTACTTC
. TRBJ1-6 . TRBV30 CAWRPGGSPLHF TGTGCCTGGAGGCCGGGGGGTTCACCCCTCCACTTT
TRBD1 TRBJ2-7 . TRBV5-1 CASSPTTGGNYEQYF TGCGCCAGCAGCCCAACGACAGGGGGCAACTACGAGCAGTACTTC
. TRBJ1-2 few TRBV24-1 CATSSTKGRGGSNYGYTF TGTGCCACCAGTTCTACAAAGGGCAGGGGTGGTTCTAACTATGGCTACACCTTC
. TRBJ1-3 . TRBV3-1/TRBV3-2 CASSQVSGNTIYF TGTGCCAGCAGCCAAGTTTCGGGAAACACCATATATTTT
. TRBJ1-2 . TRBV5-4 CASSLASRQNDYGYTF TGTGCCAGCAGCTTGGCCTCGAGACAGAACGATTATGGCTACACCTTC
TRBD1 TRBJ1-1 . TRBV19 CATSSPRDRGRNTEAFF TGTGCCACCTCCTCCCCCCGGGACAGGGGACGGAACACTGAAGCTTTCTTT
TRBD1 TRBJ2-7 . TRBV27 CASSLGQSSYEQYF TGTGCCAGCAGTTTGGGACAGTCATCCTACGAGCAGTACTTC
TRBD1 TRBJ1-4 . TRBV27 CASSSRGLGLEKLFF TGTGCCAGCAGTTCCAGGGGGCTCGGGCTTGAAAAACTGTTTTTT
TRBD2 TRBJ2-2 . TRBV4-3 CASSQLHGGAGTGELFF TGCGCCAGCAGCCAACTCCACGGGGGGGCGGGCACCGGGGAGCTGTTTTTT